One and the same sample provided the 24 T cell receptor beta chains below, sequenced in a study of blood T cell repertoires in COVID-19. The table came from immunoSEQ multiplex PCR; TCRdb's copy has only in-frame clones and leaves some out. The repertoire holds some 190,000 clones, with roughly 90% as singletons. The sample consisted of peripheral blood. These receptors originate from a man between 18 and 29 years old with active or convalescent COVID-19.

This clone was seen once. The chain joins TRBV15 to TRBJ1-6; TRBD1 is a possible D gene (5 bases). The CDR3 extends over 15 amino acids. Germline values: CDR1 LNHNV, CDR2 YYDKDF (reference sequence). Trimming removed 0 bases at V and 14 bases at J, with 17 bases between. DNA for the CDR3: TGTGCCACCAGCAGAGACGGGCGGCAGGGTGGCTCCCTCCACTTT. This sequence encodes CATSRDGRQGGSLHF.

The chain's CDR3 is CAISEGANQPQHF. The CDR3 nucleotides read TGTGCCATCAGTGAGGGGGCGAATCAGCCCCAGCATTTT. The chain employs TRBV10-3 and TRBJ1-5; tentative D call: TRBD1 (5 bases). The germline CDR1 and CDR2 sequences are ENHRY and SYGVKD. V was trimmed by 2 bases and J by 4 bases, leaving 6 bases between them. The CDR3 has 13 amino acids.

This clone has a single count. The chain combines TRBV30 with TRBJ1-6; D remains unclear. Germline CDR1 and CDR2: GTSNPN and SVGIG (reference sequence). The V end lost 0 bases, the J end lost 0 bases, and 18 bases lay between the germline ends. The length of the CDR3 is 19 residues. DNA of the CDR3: TGTGCCTGGAGTGTAGGAGGCAGCGGCGGCCTCTCCTATAATTCACCCCTCCACTTT. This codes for CAWSVGGSGGLSYNSPLHF.

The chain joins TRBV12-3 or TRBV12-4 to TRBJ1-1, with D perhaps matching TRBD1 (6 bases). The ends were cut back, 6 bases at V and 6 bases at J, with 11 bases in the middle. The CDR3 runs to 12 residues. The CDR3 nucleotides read TGTGCCAGCAGCCAGGGGATCTCTGAAGCTTTCTTT. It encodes CASSQGISEAFF.

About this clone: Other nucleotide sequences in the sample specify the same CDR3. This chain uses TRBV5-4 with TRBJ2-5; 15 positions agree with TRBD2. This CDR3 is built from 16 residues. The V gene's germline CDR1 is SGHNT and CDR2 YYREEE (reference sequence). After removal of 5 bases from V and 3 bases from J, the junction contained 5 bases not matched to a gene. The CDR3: CASRLGLAGGEETQYF. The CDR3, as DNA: TGTGCCAGCAGACTCGGACTAGCGGGAGGGGAAGAGACCCAGTACTTC.

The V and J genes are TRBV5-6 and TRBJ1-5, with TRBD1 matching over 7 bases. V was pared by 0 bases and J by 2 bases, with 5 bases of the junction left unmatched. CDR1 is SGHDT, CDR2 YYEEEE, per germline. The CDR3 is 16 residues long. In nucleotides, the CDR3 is TGTGCCAGCAGCTTGGCCAGGGGGATTGGCAATCAGCCCCAGCATTTT. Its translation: CASSLARGIGNQPQHF. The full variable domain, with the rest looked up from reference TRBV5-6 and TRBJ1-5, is DAGVTQSPTHLIKTRGQQVTLRCSPKSGHDTVSWYQQALGQGPQFIFQYYEEEERQRGNFPDRFSGHQFPNYSSELNVNALLLGDSALYLCASSLARGIGNQPQHFGDGTRLSIL.

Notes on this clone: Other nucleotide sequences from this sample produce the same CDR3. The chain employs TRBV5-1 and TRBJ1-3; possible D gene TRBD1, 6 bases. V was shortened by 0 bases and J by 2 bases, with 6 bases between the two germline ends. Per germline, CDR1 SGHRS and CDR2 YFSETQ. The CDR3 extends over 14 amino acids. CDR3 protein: CASSLGGPGNTIYF. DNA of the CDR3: TGCGCCAGCAGCTTGGGGGGGCCTGGAAACACCATATATTTT.

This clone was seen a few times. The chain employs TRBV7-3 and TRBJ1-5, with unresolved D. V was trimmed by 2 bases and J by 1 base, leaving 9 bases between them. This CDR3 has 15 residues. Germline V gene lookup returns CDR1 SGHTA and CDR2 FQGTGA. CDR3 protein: CASSLLGRSNQPQHF. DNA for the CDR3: TGTGCCAGCAGCTTACTGGGCAGGAGCAATCAGCCCCAGCATTTT.

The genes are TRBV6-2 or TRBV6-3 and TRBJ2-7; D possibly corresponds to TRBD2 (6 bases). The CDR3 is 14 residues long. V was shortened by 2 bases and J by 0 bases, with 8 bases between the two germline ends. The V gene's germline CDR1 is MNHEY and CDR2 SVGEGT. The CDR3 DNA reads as TGTGCCAGCAGTTACGGCGGGGCCTCCTACGAGCAGTACTTC. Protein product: CASSYGGASYEQYF.

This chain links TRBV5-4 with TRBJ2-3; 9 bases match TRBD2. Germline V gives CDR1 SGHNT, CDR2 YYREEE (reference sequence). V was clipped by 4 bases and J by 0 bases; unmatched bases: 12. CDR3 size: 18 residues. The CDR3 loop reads CASSPGGTSRTSTDTQYF. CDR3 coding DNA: TGTGCCAGCAGCCCCGGGGGGACTAGCAGAACTAGCACAGATACGCAGTATTTT.

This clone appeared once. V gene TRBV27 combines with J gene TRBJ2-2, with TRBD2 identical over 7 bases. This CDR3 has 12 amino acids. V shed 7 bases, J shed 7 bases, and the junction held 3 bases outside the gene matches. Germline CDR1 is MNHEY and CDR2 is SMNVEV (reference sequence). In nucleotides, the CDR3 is TGTGCCAGCAAGACTAGCAACGGGGAGCTGTTTTTT. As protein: CASKTSNGELFF.

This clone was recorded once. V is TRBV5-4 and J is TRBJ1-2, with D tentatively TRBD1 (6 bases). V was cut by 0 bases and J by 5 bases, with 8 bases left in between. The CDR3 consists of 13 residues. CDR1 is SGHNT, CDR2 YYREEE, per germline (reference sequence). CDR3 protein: CASSLVQGYGYTF. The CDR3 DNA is TGTGCCAGCAGCTTGGTTCAGGGGTATGGCTACACCTTC.

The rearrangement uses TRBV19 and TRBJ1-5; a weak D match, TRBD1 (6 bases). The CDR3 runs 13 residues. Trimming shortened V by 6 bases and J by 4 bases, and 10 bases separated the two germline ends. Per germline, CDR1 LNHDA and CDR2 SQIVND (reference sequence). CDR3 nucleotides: TGTGCCAGTAGCAGGGGCACGAATCAGCCCCAGCATTTT. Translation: CASSRGTNQPQHF. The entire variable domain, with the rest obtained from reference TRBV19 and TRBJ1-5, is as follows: DGGITQSPKYLFRKEGQNVTLSCEQNLNHDAMYWYRQDPGQGLRLIYYSQIVNDFQKGDIAEGYSVSREKKESFPLTVTSAQKNPTAFYLCASSRGTNQPQHFGDGTRLSIL.

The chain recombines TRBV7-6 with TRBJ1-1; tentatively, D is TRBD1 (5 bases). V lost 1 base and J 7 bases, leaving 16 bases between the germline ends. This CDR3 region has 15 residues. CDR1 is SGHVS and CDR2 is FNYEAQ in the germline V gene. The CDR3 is CASSLGGGMYYEAFF. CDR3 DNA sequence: TGTGCCAGCAGCTTAGGGGGGGGGATGTATTATGAAGCTTTCTTT.

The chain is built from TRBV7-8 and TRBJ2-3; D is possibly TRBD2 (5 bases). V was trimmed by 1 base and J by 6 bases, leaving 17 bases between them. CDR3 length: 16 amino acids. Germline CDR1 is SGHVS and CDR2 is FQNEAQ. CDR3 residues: CASSLVSGKATDTQYF. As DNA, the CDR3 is TGTGCCAGCAGCTTAGTTTCCGGGAAGGCCACGGATACGCAGTATTTT.

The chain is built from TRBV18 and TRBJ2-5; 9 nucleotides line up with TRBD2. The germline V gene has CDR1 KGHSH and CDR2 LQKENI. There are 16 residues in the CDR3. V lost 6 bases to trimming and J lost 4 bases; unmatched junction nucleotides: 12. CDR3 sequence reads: CASSPIAGEGGETQYF. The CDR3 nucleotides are TGTGCCAGCTCCCCCATAGCGGGAGAAGGAGGAGAGACCCAGTACTTC.

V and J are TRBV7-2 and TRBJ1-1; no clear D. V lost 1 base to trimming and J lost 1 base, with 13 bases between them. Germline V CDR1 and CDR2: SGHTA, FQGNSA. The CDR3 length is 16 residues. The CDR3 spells CASSLVAGASNTEAFF. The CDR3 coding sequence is TGTGCCAGCAGCTTAGTGGCAGGTGCTTCGAACACTGAAGCTTTCTTT.

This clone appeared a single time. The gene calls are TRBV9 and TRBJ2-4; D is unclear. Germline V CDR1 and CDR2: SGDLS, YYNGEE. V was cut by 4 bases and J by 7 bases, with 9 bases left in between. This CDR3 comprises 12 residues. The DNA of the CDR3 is TGTGCCAGCAGCCCCGGGTTGAACATTCAGTACTTC. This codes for CASSPGLNIQYF.

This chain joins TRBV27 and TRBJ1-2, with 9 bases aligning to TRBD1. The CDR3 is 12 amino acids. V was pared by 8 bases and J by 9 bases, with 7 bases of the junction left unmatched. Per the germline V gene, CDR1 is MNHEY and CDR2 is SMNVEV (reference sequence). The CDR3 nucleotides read TGTGCCAGCGCGACAGGGGGTGTGAGCTACACCTTC. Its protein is CASATGGVSYTF.

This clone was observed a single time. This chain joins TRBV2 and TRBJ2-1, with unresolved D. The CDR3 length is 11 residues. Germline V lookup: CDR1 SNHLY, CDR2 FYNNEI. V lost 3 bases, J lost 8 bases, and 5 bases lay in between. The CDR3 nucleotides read TGTGCCAGCAGTGATATCCATGAGCAGTTCTTC. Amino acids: CASSDIHEQFF.

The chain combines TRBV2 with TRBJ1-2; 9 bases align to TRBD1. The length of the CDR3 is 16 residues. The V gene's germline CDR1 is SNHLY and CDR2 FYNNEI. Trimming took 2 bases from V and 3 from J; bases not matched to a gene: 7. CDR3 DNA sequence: TGTGCCAGCAGTGAATGGGGACAGGGTGTTGACTATGGCTACACCTTC. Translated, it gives CASSEWGQGVDYGYTF.

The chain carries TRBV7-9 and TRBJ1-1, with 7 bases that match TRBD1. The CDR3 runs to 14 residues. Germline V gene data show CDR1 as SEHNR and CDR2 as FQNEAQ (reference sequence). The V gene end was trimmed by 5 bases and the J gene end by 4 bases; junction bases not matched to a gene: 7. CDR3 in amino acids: CASSHPTGSTEAFF. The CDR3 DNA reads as TGTGCCAGCAGCCATCCGACAGGGAGCACTGAAGCTTTCTTT.

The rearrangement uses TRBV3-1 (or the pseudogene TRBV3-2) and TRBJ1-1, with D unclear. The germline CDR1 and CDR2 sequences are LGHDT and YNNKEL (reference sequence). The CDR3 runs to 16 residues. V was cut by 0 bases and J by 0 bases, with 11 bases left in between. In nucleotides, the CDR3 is TGTGCCAGCAGCCAAGAATCGTTCCGGGTGAACACTGAAGCTTTCTTT. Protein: CASSQESFRVNTEAFF.

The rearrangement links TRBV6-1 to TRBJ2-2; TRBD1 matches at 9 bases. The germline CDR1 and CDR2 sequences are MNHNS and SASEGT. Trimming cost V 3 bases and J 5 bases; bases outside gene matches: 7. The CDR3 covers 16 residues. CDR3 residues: CASSEGQGGITGELFF. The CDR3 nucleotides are TGTGCCAGCAGTGAGGGACAGGGAGGGATAACCGGGGAGCTGTTTTTT.